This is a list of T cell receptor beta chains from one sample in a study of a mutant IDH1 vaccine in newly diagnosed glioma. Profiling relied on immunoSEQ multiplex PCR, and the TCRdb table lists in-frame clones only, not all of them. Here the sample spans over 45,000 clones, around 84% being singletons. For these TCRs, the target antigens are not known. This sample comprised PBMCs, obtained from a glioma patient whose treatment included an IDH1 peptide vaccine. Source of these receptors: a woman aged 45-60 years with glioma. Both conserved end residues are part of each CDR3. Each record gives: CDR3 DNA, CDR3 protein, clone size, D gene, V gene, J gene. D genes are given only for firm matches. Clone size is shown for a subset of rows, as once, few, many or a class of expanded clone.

CDR3 DNA: TGTGCCAGTAGCCCGGGAGGAACTTTGAACACTGAAGCTTTCTTT
CDR3 protein: CASSPGGTLNTEAFF
clone size: NA
D gene: NA
V gene: TRBV19
J gene: TRBJ1-1

CDR3 DNA: TGTGCCAGCAGTCTCCGGACAGCGATTAGCTATGGCTACACCTTC
CDR3 protein: CASSLRTAISYGYTF
clone size: once
D gene: NA
V gene: TRBV2
J gene: TRBJ1-2

CDR3 DNA: TGTGCCAGCAGCTCCGGGACAGGGGTTGACTATGGCTACACCTTC
CDR3 protein: CASSSGTGVDYGYTF
clone size: NA
D gene: TRBD1
V gene: TRBV5-5
J gene: TRBJ1-2

CDR3 DNA: TGTGCCAGCAGCCTAGGGAGCCCGACTGAAGCTTTCTTT
CDR3 protein: CASSLGSPTEAFF
clone size: NA
D gene: NA
V gene: TRBV11-3
J gene: TRBJ1-1

CDR3 DNA: TGTGCCTGGAGTGGCTTCGTTACCCGACCTGAGACAGGGAGCTCCTACGAGCAGTACTTC
CDR3 protein: CAWSGFVTRPETGSSYEQYF
clone size: NA
D gene: TRBD1
V gene: TRBV30
J gene: TRBJ2-7

CDR3 DNA: TGTGCCTGGAGTGTACCTAACACTGAAGCTTTCTTT
CDR3 protein: CAWSVPNTEAFF
clone size: few
D gene: NA
V gene: TRBV30
J gene: TRBJ1-1

CDR3 DNA: TGTGCCAGCAGCCCAGGGGCAGGGTACACTGAAGCTTTCTTT
CDR3 protein: CASSPGAGYTEAFF
clone size: NA
D gene: NA
V gene: TRBV11-3
J gene: TRBJ1-1

CDR3 DNA: TGTGCCAGCAGCTTGGGACAGGGGGTTGAAGCTTTCTTT
CDR3 protein: CASSLGQGVEAFF
clone size: NA
D gene: TRBD1
V gene: TRBV13
J gene: TRBJ1-1

CDR3 DNA: TGCGCCAGCATGATGACAGGGATGAACACTGAAGCTTTCTTT
CDR3 protein: CASMMTGMNTEAFF
clone size: NA
D gene: TRBD1
V gene: TRBV10-2
J gene: TRBJ1-1

CDR3 DNA: TGTGCCAGCAGTGAAGGGATAAACACTGAAGCTTTCTTT
CDR3 protein: CASSEGINTEAFF
clone size: NA
D gene: NA
V gene: TRBV6-1
J gene: TRBJ1-1

CDR3 DNA: TGTGCCAGCAGCAGGGTAATGGGGACTGAAGCTTTCTTT
CDR3 protein: CASSRVMGTEAFF
clone size: NA
D gene: NA
V gene: TRBV25-1
J gene: TRBJ1-1

CDR3 DNA: TGTGCCAGCAGTGATCGGACAGTGGGAGGCTACACCTTC
CDR3 protein: CASSDRTVGGYTF
clone size: NA
D gene: NA
V gene: TRBV6-1
J gene: TRBJ1-2

CDR3 DNA: TGTGCCAGCAGCCGAGACAGGGACTCTGGAAACACCATATATTTT
CDR3 protein: CASSRDRDSGNTIYF
clone size: NA
D gene: TRBD1
V gene: TRBV4-2
J gene: TRBJ1-3

CDR3 DNA: TGTGCCAGCAGTTTGACGGGACAGGGTGTTGACTATGGCTACACCTTC
CDR3 protein: CASSLTGQGVDYGYTF
clone size: NA
D gene: TRBD1
V gene: TRBV27
J gene: TRBJ1-2

CDR3 DNA: TGTGCCAGTACCCCGGGCAGGGGTGCCTACGAGCAGTACTTC
CDR3 protein: CASTPGRGAYEQYF
clone size: NA
D gene: NA
V gene: TRBV19
J gene: TRBJ2-7

CDR3 DNA: TGTGCCAGCAGTTACTCGACCGGGATGGGTGGCTACACCTTC
CDR3 protein: CASSYSTGMGGYTF
clone size: few
D gene: NA
V gene: TRBV6-5
J gene: TRBJ1-2

CDR3 DNA: TGTGCCAGCAGTTCCCCCGGCGGGTATTCACCCCTCCACTTT
CDR3 protein: CASSSPGGYSPLHF
clone size: NA
D gene: NA
V gene: TRBV27
J gene: TRBJ1-6

CDR3 DNA: TGTGCCAGCAGCTTACAGACGGGGGCGAACACTGAAGCTTTCTTT
CDR3 protein: CASSLQTGANTEAFF
clone size: NA
D gene: NA
V gene: TRBV7-2
J gene: TRBJ1-1

CDR3 DNA: TGCGCCAGCAGCCAAGAACCAGGGTATCACTATGGCTACACCTTC
CDR3 protein: CASSQEPGYHYGYTF
clone size: NA
D gene: NA
V gene: TRBV4-3
J gene: TRBJ1-2

CDR3 DNA: TGTGCCACCACCGAGCAAACGCTACTCAATGAGCAGTTCTTC
CDR3 protein: CATTEQTLLNEQFF
clone size: NA
D gene: NA
V gene: TRBV15
J gene: TRBJ2-1

CDR3 DNA: TGTGCCAGCAGCCTACCCCTGCAAGAGACCCAGTACTTC
CDR3 protein: CASSLPLQETQYF
clone size: NA
D gene: NA
V gene: TRBV7-9
J gene: TRBJ2-5

CDR3 DNA: TGTGCCAGCAGCCGGAGACAGGGGGCAGGGAACGAGCAGTACTTC
CDR3 protein: CASSRRQGAGNEQYF
clone size: NA
D gene: TRBD1
V gene: TRBV7-9
J gene: TRBJ2-7

CDR3 DNA: TGCGCCAGCAGCCAAACGGGCAAAGGGCAGTTCTTC
CDR3 protein: CASSQTGKGQFF
clone size: NA
D gene: NA
V gene: TRBV4-1
J gene: TRBJ2-1

CDR3 DNA: TGTGCCAGCAGCGGGGGACAGGACTCTGGGGCCAACGTCCTGACTTTC
CDR3 protein: CASSGGQDSGANVLTF
clone size: NA
D gene: TRBD1
V gene: TRBV5-4
J gene: TRBJ2-6

CDR3 DNA: TGCGCCAGCAGCCAAGAGTTTCCAGGGGGGAACACTGAAGCTTTCTTT
CDR3 protein: CASSQEFPGGNTEAFF
clone size: NA
D gene: TRBD1
V gene: TRBV4-3
J gene: TRBJ1-1

CDR3 DNA: TGCGCCAGCAGTGAGATTTGGGATGAAAAACTGTTTTTT
CDR3 protein: CASSEIWDEKLFF
clone size: NA
D gene: NA
V gene: TRBV10-2
J gene: TRBJ1-4

CDR3 DNA: TGCGCCAGCAGCCAAGATCGGGCAGGGCCCTATGGCTACACCTTC
CDR3 protein: CASSQDRAGPYGYTF
clone size: NA
D gene: NA
V gene: TRBV4-1
J gene: TRBJ1-2

CDR3 DNA: TGTGCCAGCAGCTTACGGGCGGGGGCAGACTACAATGAGCAGTTCTTC
CDR3 protein: CASSLRAGADYNEQFF
clone size: NA
D gene: NA
V gene: TRBV7-2
J gene: TRBJ2-1